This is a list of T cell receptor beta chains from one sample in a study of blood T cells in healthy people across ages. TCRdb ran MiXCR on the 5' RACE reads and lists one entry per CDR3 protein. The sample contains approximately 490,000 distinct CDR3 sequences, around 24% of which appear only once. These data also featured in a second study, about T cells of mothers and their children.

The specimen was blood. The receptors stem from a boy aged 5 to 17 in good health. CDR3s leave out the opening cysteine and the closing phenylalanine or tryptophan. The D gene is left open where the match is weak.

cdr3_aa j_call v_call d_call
ASRRGVETQY TRBJ2-5 TRBV27 -
AWSVRRRYSYGYT TRBJ1-2 TRBV30 -
SVLAGVGYNEQF TRBJ2-1 TRBV29-1 TRBD2
SARKTGANVLT TRBJ2-6 TRBV20-1 -
SAIPWDRGSFEQY - TRBV20-1 TRBD1
ASSQDGWNTEAF TRBJ1-1 TRBV4-3 -
ASSPQSNRDPKLAKNIQY TRBJ2-4 TRBV4-2 -
ATSRDLGQGSTGNTIY TRBJ1-3 TRBV15 TRBD1
ASSLAAGRYTGELF TRBJ2-2 TRBV7-2 -
ASSLLGPRPQETQY TRBJ2-5 TRBV7-9 -
SAGRPGTSGASTDTQY TRBJ2-3 TRBV20-1 TRBD2
ASSLMAGAEQF TRBJ2-1 TRBV5-1 TRBD2
SAHPRADRVLTEAF TRBJ1-1 TRBV20-1 TRBD1
ASSLSPQLNTGDLF TRBJ2-2 TRBV7-9 -
ASRQGRLTTIY TRBJ1-3 TRBV12-3/TRBV12-4 -
ASRKVGGTIGTEAF TRBJ1-1 TRBV4-1 -
ASSYQREITDNEQF TRBJ2-1 TRBV6-2/TRBV6-3 TRBD2
ASSLGRDSNTGELF TRBJ2-2 TRBV7-2 TRBD2
ASSPGRGALNEQF TRBJ2-1 TRBV7-9 -
ASRGRNYGYT TRBJ1-2 TRBV7-9 -
SASPGLARQETQY TRBJ2-5 TRBV20-1 TRBD2
ASSFPGGWGEQF TRBJ2-1 TRBV7-2 -
ASSFDRDNYGYT TRBJ1-2 TRBV7-2 TRBD1
SARERTSIPEAF TRBJ1-1 TRBV20-1 -
SARETSGRGETQY TRBJ2-5 TRBV20-1 TRBD2
SARRQNTEAF TRBJ1-1 TRBV20-1 -
SARGELAFNEQF TRBJ2-1 TRBV20-1 -
SAPRLPVSNNEQF TRBJ2-1 TRBV20-1 -
ASSGNEGIYEQY TRBJ2-7 TRBV5-4 -
ASSVAATNEKLF TRBJ1-4 TRBV9 -
ASSQDEGAVYNEQF - TRBV4-3 TRBD1
SVEDRSYGYT TRBJ1-2 TRBV29-1 -
ASSSAGNTIY TRBJ1-3 TRBV7-2 -
SVEDRSPFALRSYEQY TRBJ2-7 TRBV29-1 -
ASSLAYRTGKETQY TRBJ2-5 TRBV7-9 TRBD1
SARDQLFIQY TRBJ2-4 TRBV20-1 -
ATSRDGTGSNQPQH TRBJ1-5 TRBV15 TRBD1
ATSEAMNTEAF TRBJ1-1 TRBV15 -
ASSLGEGVETQY TRBJ2-5 TRBV5-1 -
ASSGRTGFEQY TRBJ2-7 TRBV5-6 TRBD1
ASSQDGDRATDIQY TRBJ2-4 TRBV4-3 TRBD1
SATNRDRGDNQPQH TRBJ1-5 TRBV20-1 TRBD1
ATSDPGHNEQF TRBJ2-1 TRBV24-1 -
ASSMGGQGTEAF TRBJ1-1 TRBV19 TRBD1
ASSQGVQAGWEPALTYEQY - TRBV3-1 -
ASSYSKRSGADTQY TRBJ2-3 TRBV6-5 -
ASSPDSYSGNTIY TRBJ1-3 TRBV28 -
ASSEDQLEETQY - TRBV2 -
ASSFLGGNRNNEQF - TRBV7-6 -
ASSSSGGRGQY TRBJ2-3 TRBV5-1 -
ASSPPGTVREKLF TRBJ1-4 TRBV18 -
ASISGTTNTGELF TRBJ2-2 TRBV19 TRBD2